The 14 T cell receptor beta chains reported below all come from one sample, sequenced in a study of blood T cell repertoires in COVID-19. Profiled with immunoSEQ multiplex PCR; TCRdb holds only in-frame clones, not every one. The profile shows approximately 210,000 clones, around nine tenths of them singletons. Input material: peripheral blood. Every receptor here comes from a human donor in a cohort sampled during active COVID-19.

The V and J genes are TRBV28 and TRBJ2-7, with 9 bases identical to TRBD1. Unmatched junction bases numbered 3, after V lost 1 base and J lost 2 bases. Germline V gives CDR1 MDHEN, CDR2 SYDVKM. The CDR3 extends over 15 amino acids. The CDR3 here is CASSLSGTGPYEQYF. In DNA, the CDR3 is TGTGCCAGCAGTTTATCTGGGACAGGGCCCTACGAGCAGTACTTC.

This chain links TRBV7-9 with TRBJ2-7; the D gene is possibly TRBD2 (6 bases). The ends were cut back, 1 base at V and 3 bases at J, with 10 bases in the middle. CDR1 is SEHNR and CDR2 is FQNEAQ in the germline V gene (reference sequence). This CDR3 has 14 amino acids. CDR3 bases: TGTGCCAGCAGCTTAGTTGGGGAGGACTACGAGCAGTACTTC. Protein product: CASSLVGEDYEQYF. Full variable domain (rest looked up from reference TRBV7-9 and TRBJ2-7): DTGVSQNPRHKITKRGQNVTFRCDPISEHNRLYWYRQTLGQGPEFLTYFQNEAQLEKSRLLSDRFSAERPKGSFSTLEIQRTEQGDSAMYLCASSLVGEDYEQYFGPGTRLTVT.

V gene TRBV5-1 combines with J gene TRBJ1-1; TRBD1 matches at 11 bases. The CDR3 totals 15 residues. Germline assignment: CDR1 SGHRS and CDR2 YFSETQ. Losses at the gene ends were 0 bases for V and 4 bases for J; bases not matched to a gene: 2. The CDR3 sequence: CASSLAGQGGTEAFF. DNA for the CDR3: TGCGCCAGCAGCTTGGCGGGACAGGGGGGCACTGAAGCTTTCTTT. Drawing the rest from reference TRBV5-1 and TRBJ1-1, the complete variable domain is KAGVTQTPRYLIKTRGQQVTLSCSPISGHRSVSWYQQTPGQGLQFLFEYFSETQRNKGNFPGRFSGRQFSNSRSEMNVSTLELGDSALYLCASSLAGQGGTEAFFGQGTRLTVV.

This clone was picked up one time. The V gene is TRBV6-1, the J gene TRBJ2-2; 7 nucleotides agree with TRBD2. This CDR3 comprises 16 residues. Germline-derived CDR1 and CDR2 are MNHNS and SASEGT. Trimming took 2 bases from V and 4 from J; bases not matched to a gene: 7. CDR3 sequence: CASSEWGGGSTGELFF. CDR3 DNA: TGTGCCAGCAGTGAATGGGGCGGGGGTTCCACCGGGGAGCTGTTTTTT.

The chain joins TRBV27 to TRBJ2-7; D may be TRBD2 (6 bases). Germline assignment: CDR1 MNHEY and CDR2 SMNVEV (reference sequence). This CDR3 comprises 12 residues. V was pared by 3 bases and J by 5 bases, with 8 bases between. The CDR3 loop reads CASSFWGDEQYF. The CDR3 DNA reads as TGTGCCAGCAGTTTTTGGGGGGACGAGCAGTACTTC.

CDR3 sequence reads: CASSPVGGSGNTIYF. In DNA, the CDR3 is TGTGCCAGCTCACCGGTCGGGGGAAGTGGAAACACCATATATTTT. The genes are TRBV18 and TRBJ1-3, with a possible D match to TRBD1 (5 bases). The CDR3 loop spans 15 amino acids. V gave up 3 bases and J gave up 3 bases, with 12 bases separating them. Germline V gene sequence: CDR1 KGHSH, CDR2 LQKENI.

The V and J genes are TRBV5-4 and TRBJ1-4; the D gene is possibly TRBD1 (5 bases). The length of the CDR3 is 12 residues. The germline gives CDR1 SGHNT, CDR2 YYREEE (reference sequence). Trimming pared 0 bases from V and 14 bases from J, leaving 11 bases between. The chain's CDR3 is CASSLERGKLFF. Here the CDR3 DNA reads TGTGCCAGCAGCTTGGAGCGGGGGAAGCTGTTTTTT.

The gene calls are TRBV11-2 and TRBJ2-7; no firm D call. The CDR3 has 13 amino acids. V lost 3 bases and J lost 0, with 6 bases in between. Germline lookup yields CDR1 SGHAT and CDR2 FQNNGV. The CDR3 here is CASSFVSSYEQYF. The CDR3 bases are TGTGCCAGCAGCTTCGTCAGCTCCTACGAGCAGTACTTC.

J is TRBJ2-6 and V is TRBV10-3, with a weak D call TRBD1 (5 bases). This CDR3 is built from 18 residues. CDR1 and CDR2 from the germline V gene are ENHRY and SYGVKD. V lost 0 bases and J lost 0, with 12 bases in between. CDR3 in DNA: TGTGCCATCAGTGAGTCGCTAGACAGACTCTCTGGGGCCAACGTCCTGACTTTC. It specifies CAISESLDRLSGANVLTF.

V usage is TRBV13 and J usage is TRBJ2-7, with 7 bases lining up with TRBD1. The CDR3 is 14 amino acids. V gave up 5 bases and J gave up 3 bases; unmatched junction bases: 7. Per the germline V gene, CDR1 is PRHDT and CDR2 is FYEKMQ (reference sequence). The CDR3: CASSPRGQIYEQYF. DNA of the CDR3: TGTGCCAGCAGCCCTCGGGGACAGATCTACGAGCAGTACTTC.

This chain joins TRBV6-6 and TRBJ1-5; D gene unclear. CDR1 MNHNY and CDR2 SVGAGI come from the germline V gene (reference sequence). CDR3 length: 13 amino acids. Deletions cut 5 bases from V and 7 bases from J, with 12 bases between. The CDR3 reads CASSPRGRQPQHF. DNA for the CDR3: TGTGCCAGCAGTCCCCGGGGTCGCCAGCCCCAGCATTTT.

The CDR3 protein is CSASTGVTDTQYF. In DNA, the CDR3 is TGCAGTGCTAGTACGGGGGTCACAGATACGCAGTATTTT. The gene calls are TRBV20-1 and TRBJ2-3, with D perhaps TRBD2 (6 bases). The germline gives CDR1 DFQATT, CDR2 SNEGSKA (reference sequence). V lost 3 bases and J lost 2, with 9 bases in between. The CDR3 sequence is 13 residues long.

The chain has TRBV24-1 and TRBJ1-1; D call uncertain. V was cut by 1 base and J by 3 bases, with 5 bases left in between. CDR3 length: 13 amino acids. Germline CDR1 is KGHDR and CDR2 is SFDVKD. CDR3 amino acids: CATSDFPDTEAFF. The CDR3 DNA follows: TGTGCCACCAGTGATTTCCCCGACACTGAAGCTTTCTTT.

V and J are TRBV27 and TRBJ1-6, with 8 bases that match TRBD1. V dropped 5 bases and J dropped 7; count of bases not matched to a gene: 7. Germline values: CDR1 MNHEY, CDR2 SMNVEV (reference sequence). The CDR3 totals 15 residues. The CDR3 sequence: CASSPGQVPNSPLHF. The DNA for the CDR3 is TGTGCCAGCAGTCCGGGACAGGTTCCCAATTCACCCCTCCACTTT.